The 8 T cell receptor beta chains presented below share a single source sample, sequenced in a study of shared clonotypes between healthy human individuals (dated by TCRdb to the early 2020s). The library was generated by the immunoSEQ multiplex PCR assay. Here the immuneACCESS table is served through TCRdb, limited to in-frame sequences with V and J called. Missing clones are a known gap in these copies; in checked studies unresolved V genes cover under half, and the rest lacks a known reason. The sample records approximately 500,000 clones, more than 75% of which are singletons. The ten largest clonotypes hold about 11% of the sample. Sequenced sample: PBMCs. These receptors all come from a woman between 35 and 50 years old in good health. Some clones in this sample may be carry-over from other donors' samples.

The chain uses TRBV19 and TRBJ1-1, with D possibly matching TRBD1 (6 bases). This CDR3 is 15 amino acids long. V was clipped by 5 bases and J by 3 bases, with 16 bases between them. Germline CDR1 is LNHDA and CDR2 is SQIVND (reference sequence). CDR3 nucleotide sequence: TGTGCCAGTAGTCAGCACAGGGCGGAGGACACTGAAGCTTTCTTT. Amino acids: CASSQHRAEDTEAFF.

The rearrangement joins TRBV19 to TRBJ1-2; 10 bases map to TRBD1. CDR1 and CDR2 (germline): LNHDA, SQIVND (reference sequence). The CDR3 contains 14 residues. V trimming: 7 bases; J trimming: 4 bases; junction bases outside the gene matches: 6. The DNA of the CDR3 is TGTGCCAGTAAGACAGGGGGCGCTGGCTATGGCTACACCTTC. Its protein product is CASKTGGAGYGYTF.

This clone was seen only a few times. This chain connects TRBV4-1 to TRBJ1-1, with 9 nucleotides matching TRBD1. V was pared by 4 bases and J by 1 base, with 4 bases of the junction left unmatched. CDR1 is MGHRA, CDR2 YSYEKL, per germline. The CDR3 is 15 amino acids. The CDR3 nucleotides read TGCGCCAGCAGCCTAGGGACAGGGAGGAACACTGAAGCTTTCTTT. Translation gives CASSLGTGRNTEAFF.

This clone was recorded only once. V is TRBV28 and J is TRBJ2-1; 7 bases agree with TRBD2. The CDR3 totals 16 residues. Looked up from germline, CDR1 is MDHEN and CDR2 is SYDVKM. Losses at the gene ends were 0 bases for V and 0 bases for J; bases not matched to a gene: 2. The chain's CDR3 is CASSLWGGSSYNEQFF. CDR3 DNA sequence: TGTGCCAGCAGTTTATGGGGCGGGAGCTCCTACAATGAGCAGTTCTTC.

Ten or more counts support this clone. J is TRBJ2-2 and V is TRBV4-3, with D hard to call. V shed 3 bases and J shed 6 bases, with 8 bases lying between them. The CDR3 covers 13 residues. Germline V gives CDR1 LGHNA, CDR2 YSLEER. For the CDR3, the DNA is TGCGCCAGCAGCCAGGAACTCTCCGGGGAGCTGTTTTTT. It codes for CASSQELSGELFF.

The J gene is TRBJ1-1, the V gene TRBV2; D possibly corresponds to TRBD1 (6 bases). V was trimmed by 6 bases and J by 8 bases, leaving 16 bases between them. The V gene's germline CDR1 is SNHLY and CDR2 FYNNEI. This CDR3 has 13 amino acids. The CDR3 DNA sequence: TGTGCCAGCAGGGGGGGACAACCTCTAGAAGCTTTCTTT. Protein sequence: CASRGGQPLEAFF.

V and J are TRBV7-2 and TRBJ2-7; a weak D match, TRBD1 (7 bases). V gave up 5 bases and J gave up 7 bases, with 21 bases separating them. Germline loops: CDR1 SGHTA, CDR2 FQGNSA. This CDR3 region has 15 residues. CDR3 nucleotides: TGTGCCAGCAGCCGACCCCCTCCGACAGGGAGGGAGCAGTACTTC. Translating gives CASSRPPPTGREQYF.

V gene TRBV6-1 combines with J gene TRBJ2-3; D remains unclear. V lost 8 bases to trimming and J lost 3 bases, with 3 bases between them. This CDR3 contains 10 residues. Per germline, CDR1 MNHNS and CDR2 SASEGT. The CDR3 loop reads CASGTDTQYF. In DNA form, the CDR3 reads TGTGCCAGCGGAACAGATACGCAGTATTTT.